This TCR beta chain was observed in a study of Ad26.COV2.S vaccination and SARS-CoV-2 variants. Treatment described: 15 to 20 received Ad26.COV2.S at low or high dose, single or two shots; roughly five received placebo; per-sample allocation not given. On day 63 after the first injection, vaccine and placebo recipients gave samples. The method was immunoSEQ multiplex PCR; TCRdb's version includes in-frame clones alone and lacks a portion of them. The profile shows about 680,000 clones, roughly 90% of them singletons. The CDR3 runs to 13 residues. Trimming stripped 5 bases from V and 8 bases from J, with 13 bases between.

This TCR was sampled from a person aged 18-65 years who received the Ad26.COV2.S COVID-19 vaccine or a placebo. The source was peripheral blood, collected in a trial of Ad26.COV2.S vaccine versus placebo. The chain has TRBV12-3 or TRBV12-4 and TRBJ2-1; D could derive from TRBD1 or TRBD2 (5 bases each). This CDR3 reads CASSPREGHEQFF. CDR3 sequence (DNA): TGTGCCAGCAGTCCACGTGAGGGACATGAGCAGTTCTTC.